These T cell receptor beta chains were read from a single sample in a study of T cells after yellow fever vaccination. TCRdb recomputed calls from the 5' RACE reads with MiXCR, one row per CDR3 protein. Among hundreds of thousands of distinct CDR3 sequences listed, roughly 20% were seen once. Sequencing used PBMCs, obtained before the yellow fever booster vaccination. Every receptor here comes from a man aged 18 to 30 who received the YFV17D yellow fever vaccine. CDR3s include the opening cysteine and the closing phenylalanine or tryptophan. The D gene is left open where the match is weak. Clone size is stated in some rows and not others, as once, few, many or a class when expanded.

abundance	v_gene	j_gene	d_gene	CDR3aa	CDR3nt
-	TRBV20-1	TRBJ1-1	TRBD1	CSARAPGQGAEAFF	TGCAGTGCTAGAGCTCCGGGACAGGGGGCTGAAGCTTTCTTT
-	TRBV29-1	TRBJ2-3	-	CSVDPTDTQYF	TGCAGCGTTGACCCCACAGATACGCAGTATTTT
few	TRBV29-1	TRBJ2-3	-	CSVAPGRSDTQYF	TGCAGCGTTGCCCCGGGGAGGTCAGATACGCAGTATTTT
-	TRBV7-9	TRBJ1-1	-	CASSLWGSEAFF	TGTGCCAGCAGCTTATGGGGCAGTGAAGCTTTCTTT
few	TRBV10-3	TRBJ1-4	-	CAIGRSNEKLFF	TGTGCCATCGGGAGGAGTAATGAAAAACTGTTTTTT
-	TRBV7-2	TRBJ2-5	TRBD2	CASSPNQRGVEETQYF	TGTGCCAGCAGCCCCAACCAGCGGGGGGTCGAAGAGACCCAGTACTTC
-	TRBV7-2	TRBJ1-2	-	CASSPGGGWGYTF	TGTGCCAGCAGCCCCGGGGGGGGTTGGGGCTACACCTTC
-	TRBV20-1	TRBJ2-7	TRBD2	CSARVGLAGLLEQYF	TGCAGTGCTAGAGTGGGACTAGCGGGGCTCCTCGAGCAGTACTTC
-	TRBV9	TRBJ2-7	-	CASSVASGRGGSEQYF	TGTGCCAGCAGCGTAGCATCCGGCAGGGGAGGATCCGAGCAGTACTTC
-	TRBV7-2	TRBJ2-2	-	CASSLERLREGELFF	TGTGCCAGCAGCTTAGAAAGGCTGCGGGAAGGGGAGCTGTTTTTT
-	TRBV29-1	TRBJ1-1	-	CSADRTDSEAFF	TGCAGCGCGGACAGAACCGATTCTGAAGCTTTCTTT
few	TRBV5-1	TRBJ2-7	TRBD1	CASSGPGQGYSYEQYF	TGCGCCAGCAGCGGACCGGGACAGGGATATTCCTACGAGCAGTACTTC
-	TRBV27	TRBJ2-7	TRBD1	CASSFSDRVYEQYF	TGTGCCAGCAGTTTCTCGGACAGGGTCTACGAGCAGTACTTC
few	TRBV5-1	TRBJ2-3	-	CASSLLGYGTDTQYF	TGCGCCAGCAGCTTGTTGGGTTACGGCACAGATACGCAGTATTTT
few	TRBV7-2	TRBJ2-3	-	CASSHPGLGYSDTQYF	TGTGCCAGCAGCCACCCCGGTCTAGGATATTCAGATACGCAGTATTTT